This passage covers 10 T cell receptor beta chains from one sample sequenced in a study of blood T cells in healthy people across ages. Through a sample-barcoded 5' primer and a J-beta primer mix, a second PCR was run for roughly 7 to 12 cycles. TCRdb itself ran the 5' RACE reads through MiXCR, one entry per CDR3 protein. The sample includes 1.6 million or so distinct CDR3 sequences, roughly a third of them seen just once. The sequencing input was blood. All receptors derive from a woman aged 25-40 years in good health.

The V call is TRBV3-1, the J call TRBJ2-1, with TRBD2 identical over 8 bases. This CDR3 region has 15 residues. Germline assignment: CDR1 LGHDT and CDR2 YNNKEL (reference sequence). V lost 3 bases and J lost 6; bases outside the gene matches: 7. The CDR3 reads CASSHRAGVLNEQFF. The CDR3 DNA follows: TGTGCCAGCAGCCATAGAGCGGGGGTCCTCAATGAGCAGTTCTTC.

This clonotype was counted between two and nine times. The V gene is TRBV7-2, the J gene TRBJ1-2; D call uncertain. CDR1 and CDR2 from the germline V gene are SGHTA and FQGNSA. Trimming took 1 base from V and 2 from J, leaving 14 bases between them. This CDR3 has 16 amino acids. The CDR3 DNA reads as TGTGCCAGCAGCTTAGGGGTCTGGGTTTTAAACTATGGCTACACCTTC. Amino acids: CASSLGVWVLNYGYTF.

The chain employs TRBV12-3 or TRBV12-4 and TRBJ1-2; D not resolved. The germline V and J ends were trimmed by 5 bases and 4 bases, with 17 bases remaining between them. CDR3 length equals 15 residues. CDR3 amino acids: CASSPSRSPAYGYTF. CDR3 bases: TGTGCCAGCAGTCCATCCCGTTCCCCTGCCTATGGCTACACCTTC.

This clonotype turned up a few times. The chain uses TRBV20-1 and TRBJ2-7; D may be TRBD2 (6 bases). Trimming took off 5 bases at V and 4 bases at J, with 15 bases between the two ends. Germline CDR1 and CDR2: DFQATT and SNEGSKA (reference sequence). This CDR3 has 13 amino acids. The CDR3 loop is CSARSGTKYEQYF. DNA for the CDR3: TGCAGTGCTCGTAGCGGAACCAAATACGAGCAGTACTTC.

This clonotype appeared a few times. The chain uses TRBV20-1 and TRBJ2-3, with D perhaps matching TRBD1 (5 bases). Trimming pared 3 bases from V and 0 bases from J, leaving 13 bases between. Germline values: CDR1 DFQATT, CDR2 SNEGSKA (reference sequence). CDR3 length equals 15 residues. CDR3 in DNA: TGCAGTGCTAGCGATGAGGACACTAGCACAGATACGCAGTATTTT. It is translated as CSASDEDTSTDTQYF.

This clonotype was detected a few times. This chain joins TRBV20-1 and TRBJ2-7; D may be TRBD2 (6 bases). The CDR3 is 13 amino acids. V was trimmed by 7 bases and J by 0 bases, leaving 13 bases between them. Looked up from germline, CDR1 is DFQATT and CDR2 is SNEGSKA (reference sequence). The CDR3 protein is CSVLAADSYEQYF. The DNA of the CDR3 is TGCAGTGTGTTAGCGGCAGACTCCTACGAGCAGTACTTC.

The chain links TRBV9 to TRBJ2-7; D is unresolved. The J call is doubtful: the DNA matches TRBJ2-5 better. From germline, CDR1 is SGDLS and CDR2 YYNGEE. The CDR3 loop spans 15 amino acids. The CDR3: CASSPFGRAQETQYF. CDR3 in DNA: TGTGCCAGCAGCCCATTCGGACGGGCACAAGAGACCCAGTACTTC.

The sample holds a few counts of this clonotype. This rearrangement joins TRBV7-6 to TRBJ2-1; tentatively, D is TRBD1 (7 bases). The CDR3 is 17 amino acids. Germline V lookup: CDR1 SGHVS, CDR2 FNYEAQ. V was shortened by 6 bases and J by 9 bases, with 27 bases between the two germline ends. CDR3 nucleotides: TGTGCCAGCAGTTTACAGGGCCTACGGGGGAACAGGGGTGAGCAGTTCTTC. The encoded protein is CASSLQGLRGNRGEQFF. Full variable domain (rest looked up from reference TRBV7-6 and TRBJ2-1): GAGVSQSPRYKVTKRGQDVALRCDPISGHVSLYWYRQALGQGPEFLTYFNYEAQQDKSGLPNDRFSAERPEGSISTLTIQRTEQRDSAMYRCASSLQGLRGNRGEQFFGPGTRLTVL.

This clonotype turned up a few times. This chain uses TRBV18 with TRBJ2-1, with 7 bases fitting TRBD1. Germline CDR1 and CDR2: KGHSH and LQKENI. This CDR3 region has 15 residues. J was trimmed by 3 bases and V by 2 bases; bases with no gene match: 4. The CDR3, as DNA: TGTGCCAGCTCACCAGAGGGGGCTCGCTACAATGAGCAGTTCTTC. Translated, it gives CASSPEGARYNEQFF.

In this sample, this clonotype turned up a few times. The J gene is TRBJ2-1, the V gene TRBV15; D remains ambiguous. Trimming removed 0 bases at V and 6 bases at J, with 12 bases between. Germline V CDR1 and CDR2: LNHNV, YYDKDF (reference sequence). This CDR3 has 15 amino acids. The CDR3 protein is CATSREAMRINEQFF. CDR3 bases: TGTGCCACCAGCAGAGAAGCTATGAGGATCAATGAGCAGTTCTTC.